This T cell receptor beta chain originates from a study of cytomegalovirus exposure and HLA in healthy donors. The CDR3 loop spans 14 amino acids. Germline CDR1 is MGHRA and CDR2 is YSYEKL. V dropped 0 bases and J dropped 7 bases, with 10 bases sitting between them. The PCR contained 60 Vbeta and 13 Jbeta primers. The data were produced by immunoSEQ multiplex PCR, yet TCRdb's version contains in-frame clones alone and is incomplete. This listing includes 70,000 or so clones. As for this clone: What it binds is unknown.

Nominally healthy donors provided the samples, though records likely missed some immune exposures. The study, taken as a whole, reports: Later work associated around 18,000 TCR beta sequences with HLA alleles at 0.05 false discovery rate.

The chain links TRBV4-1 to TRBJ1-5, with D uncertain. The sample taken for sequencing was PBMCs. The sequence derives from a female donor in good health and CMV-seropositive. CDR3: CASSQDVGGQPQHF. CDR3 nucleotide sequence: TGCGCCAGCAGCCAAGATGTCGGCGGGCAGCCCCAGCATTTT.